This TCR beta chain appears in the sequencing data of a study of OX40 agonist ivuxolimab in advanced cancers. Concerning the study at large: The costimulatory receptor OX40 (CD134) was targeted by ivuxolimab, a fully human IgG2 agonistic monoclonal antibody. Intravenous ivuxolimab was administered to patients every 2 weeks at six dose levels: 0.01, 0.1, 0.3, 1.5, 3 and 10 mg/kg. Three dose-escalation patients achieved partial responses, one with hepatocellular carcinoma and two with cutaneous melanoma. In the dose-escalation cohort, 70% to 85% of patients were male, and the mean age was roughly 60 years, with a range of roughly 23 to 85. Of the 50 or so patients in dose escalation, around 20 had hepatocellular carcinoma, some 15 had melanoma, 9 had renal cell carcinoma and 9 had head and neck cancer. The paper describes the monotherapy dose-escalation part (N ≈ 50 patients) of the phase I trial of ivuxolimab. The point of sequencing TCRbeta in the periphery was to test whether ivuxolimab changed TCR sequence diversity and drove clonal T-cell expansion. Patients were allowed to have had prior anti-PD-1, anti-PD-L1 or anti-CTLA-4 therapy, and approximately 40% of the dose-escalation patients had been treated with checkpoint inhibitors.

Study-wide findings and limitations: In partial responders in the 0.1-3.0 mg/kg groups, normalized peripheral clonal expansion was found to be among the lowest, especially among CD8+ T cells. Which antigens the clonally expanded peripheral T cells were specific for was not determined. Low levels of normalized T-cell clonal expansion were also seen in some patients who did not respond. Clonal expansion of both CD4+ and CD8+ blood T cells was observed from baseline to week 6 at doses 0.1 to 3.0 mg/kg. After ivuxolimab, more expanded clones were found on average in CD8+ T cells than in CD4+ T cells.

For sequencing of the TCRbeta CDR3 region, genomic DNA was extracted from the sorted cells. The immunoSEQ Assay was used to sequence the TCRbeta CDR3 regions. Drawn from immuneACCESS, this table holds only the in-frame rearrangements with V and J called that TCRdb kept. Clones are partly lost; checked studies trace under half to an unresolved V gene and leave the rest unexplained. The sample has tens of thousands of clones on record, about 90% of them singletons. The ten most abundant clones make up less than 0.35% of the sample. A word on this clone: Which antigen it targets is not known. Within one base of it there is no much larger clone, and no base qualities were kept.

The trial excluded patients who had a history of autoimmune disease or who were on systemic immunosuppression. Peripheral blood for TCR sequencing was collected from all dose cohorts at baseline, on cycle 4 day 1, and on cycle 7 day 1. Samples were obtained from an open-label, multicenter, first-in-human phase I dose-escalation trial of ivuxolimab. The trial enrolled adults with locally advanced or metastatic head and neck squamous cell, hepatocellular, melanoma or renal cell carcinoma. Before TCR sequencing, CD4+ T cells and CD8+ T cells from peripheral blood were sorted into separate populations. The germline V gene provides CDR1 MNHEY and CDR2 SVGAGI. The junction shows trimming of 6 bases on V and 1 base on J, and the gene matches do not reach 7 bases of it. The CDR3 spans 15 residues, from the cysteine through the phenylalanine. Just CDR3 DNA is preserved here, 45 bases in frame from base 1.

The sample was CD4+ or CD8+ T cells sorted from blood, taken in a trial of the OX40 agonist ivuxolimab. The chain joins TRBV6-5 to TRBJ2-3, with 7 bases matching TRBD1. The sequence was obtained from an adult with an advanced solid tumor such as melanoma, head and neck, liver or kidney cancer. The nucleotide sequence reads TGTGCCAGCAGCTTCGGGACAGCTGGCACAGATACGCAGTATTTT. This encodes CASSFGTAGTDTQYF.